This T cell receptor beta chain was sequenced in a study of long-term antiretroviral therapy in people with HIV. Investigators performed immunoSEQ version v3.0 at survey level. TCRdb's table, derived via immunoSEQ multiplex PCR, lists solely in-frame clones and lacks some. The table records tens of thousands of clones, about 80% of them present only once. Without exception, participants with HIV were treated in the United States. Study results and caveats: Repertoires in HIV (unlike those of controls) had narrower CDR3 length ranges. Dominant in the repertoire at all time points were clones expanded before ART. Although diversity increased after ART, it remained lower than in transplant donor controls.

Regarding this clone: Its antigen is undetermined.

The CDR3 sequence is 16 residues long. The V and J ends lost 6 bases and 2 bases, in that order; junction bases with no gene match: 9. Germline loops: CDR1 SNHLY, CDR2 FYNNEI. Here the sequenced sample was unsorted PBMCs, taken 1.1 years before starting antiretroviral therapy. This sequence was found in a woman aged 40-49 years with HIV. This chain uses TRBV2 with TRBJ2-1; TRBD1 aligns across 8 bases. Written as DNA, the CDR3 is TGTGCCAGCAGGGCCCGGACAGGGCCGCCCTACAATGAGCAGTTCTTC. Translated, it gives CASRARTGPPYNEQFF.